This entry lists 5 T cell receptor beta chains sequenced from one sample in a study of blood T cell repertoires in COVID-19. Profiling relied on immunoSEQ multiplex PCR, and the TCRdb table lists in-frame clones only, not all of them. This sample yields approximately 290,000 clones, of which roughly nine tenths are seen a single time; 2.2% belongs to the top ten. The sample was peripheral blood. Receptors were obtained from a woman aged 25 to 39 with COVID-19, enrolled during active disease.

This rearrangement joins TRBV6-2 or TRBV6-3 to TRBJ1-1; 8 nucleotides line up with TRBD1. The CDR3 is 16 amino acids. CDR1 MNHEY and CDR2 SVGEGT come from the germline V gene. Trimming removed 2 bases from V and 2 bases from J; junction bases left unmatched: 7. CDR3 protein: CASSYRTGSPNTEAFF. The DNA of the CDR3 is TGTGCCAGCAGTTACAGGACAGGGAGTCCCAACACTGAAGCTTTCTTT.

The V and J genes are TRBV9 and TRBJ1-5; D might be TRBD1 (5 bases). This CDR3 has 15 residues. Germline values: CDR1 SGDLS, CDR2 YYNGEE. V dropped 4 bases and J dropped 7 bases, with 18 bases sitting between them. CDR3 sequence (DNA): TGTGCCAGCAGCCTGGGGCAGGGCGGGATACAGCCCCAGCATTTT. This codes for CASSLGQGGIQPQHF.

The sample holds one count of this clone. This chain joins TRBV30 and TRBJ1-1, with D perhaps matching TRBD1 (5 bases). Trimming left V 0 bases short and J 6 bases short, with 14 bases between. The CDR3 has 14 amino acids. Germline CDR1 is GTSNPN and CDR2 is SVGIG (reference sequence). In DNA form, the CDR3 reads TGTGCCTGGAGTGTCGGCAGGGCGGGGGCTGAAGCTTTCTTT. Translating it yields CAWSVGRAGAEAFF.

The chain is built from TRBV5-1 and TRBJ1-2, with 9 bases that match TRBD1. The CDR3 spans 14 residues. Germline CDR1 and CDR2: SGHRS and YFSETQ. Losses at the gene ends were 4 bases for V and 8 bases for J; bases not matched to a gene: 9. The DNA for the CDR3 is TGCGCCAGCAGCACGGGACAGGGAAGCAGGGGCTACACCTTC. Translated, it gives CASSTGQGSRGYTF. Based on the CDR3 plus reference TRBV5-1 and TRBJ1-2, the full variable domain is KAGVTQTPRYLIKTRGQQVTLSCSPISGHRSVSWYQQTPGQGLQFLFEYFSETQRNKGNFPGRFSGRQFSNSRSEMNVSTLELGDSALYLCASSTGQGSRGYTFGSGTRLTVV.

The sample holds one count of this clone. The chain has TRBV25-1 and TRBJ2-1, with D tentatively TRBD1 (5 bases). The germline V gene encodes CDR1 MGHDK and CDR2 SYGVNS. The CDR3 is 13 residues long. The ends were cut back, 7 bases at V and 4 bases at J, with 11 bases in the middle. CDR3 loop: CASIAGRYNEQFF. The DNA for the CDR3 is TGTGCCAGCATTGCAGGGCGGTACAATGAGCAGTTCTTC.